These 30 T cell receptor beta chains share one sample of origin, sequenced in a study of cytomegalovirus exposure and HLA in healthy donors (dated by TCRdb to the late 2010s). Receptor amplification or capture employed the immunoSEQ multiplex PCR assay. The multiplex PCR relied on a mix of 60 forward primers for TCR Vbeta segments and 13 reverse primers for TCR Jbeta segments. The source is immuneACCESS, and TCRdb retained only in-frame sequences with V and J called. Part of the clones is not carried over; for the studies checked, unresolved V genes explain less than half of this, and the remainder is unexplained. The sample table records 100,000 or so clones; 75% to 90% of these occur just once. 6.9% of the sample is held by the ten biggest clonotypes. Material for sequencing was PBMCs. These receptors were taken from a man aged 30 to 45 in good health and CMV-seropositive.

This clone was seen only once. The rearrangement links TRBV5-1 to TRBJ2-3, with D perhaps matching TRBD1 (7 bases). V gave up 1 base and J gave up 2 bases, with 14 bases separating them. Germline V lookup: CDR1 SGHRS, CDR2 YFSETQ. The CDR3 length is 16 residues. CDR3 sequence: CASSLSGGMNTDTQYF. The CDR3, as DNA: TGCGCCAGCAGCTTGTCAGGGGGGATGAACACAGATACGCAGTATTTT.

V and J are TRBV2 and TRBJ2-3, with 9 bases aligning to TRBD2. The germline V gene encodes CDR1 SNHLY and CDR2 FYNNEI. The CDR3 runs to 12 residues. With V trimmed by 6 bases and J by 5 bases, 0 bases remained unmatched. CDR3 nucleotides: TGTGCCAGCAGGACTAGCGGAGATACGCAGTATTTT. Its protein is CASRTSGDTQYF.

The CDR3 sequence is CANSPSSAGGTGEQYF. The CDR3 DNA sequence: TGTGCCAACAGCCCAAGCTCCGCGGGGGGGACGGGCGAGCAGTACTTC. The rearrangement joins TRBV2 to TRBJ2-7, with TRBD2 matching over 9 bases. V lost 10 bases to trimming and J lost 6 bases; unmatched junction nucleotides: 19. The CDR3 contains 16 residues. The germline gives CDR1 SNHLY, CDR2 FYNNEI.

The chain combines TRBV5-1 with TRBJ2-2, with 9 bases fitting TRBD2. Germline values: CDR1 SGHRS, CDR2 YFSETQ. The CDR3 consists of 15 residues. The junction had 4 bases not matched to a gene; V was cut back by 4 bases and J by 3 bases. DNA of the CDR3: TGCGCCAGCAGCAGAATAGCGGGGGACACCGGGGAGCTGTTTTTT. Protein: CASSRIAGDTGELFF.

As for this clone: This could be a read error, since a much larger clone is one nucleotide away. The chain recombines TRBV5-4 with TRBJ2-7, with TRBD2 matching over 15 bases. There are 14 residues in the CDR3. V lost 4 bases and J lost 6; bases outside the gene matches: 2. CDR1 is SGHNT and CDR2 is YYREEE in the germline V gene (reference sequence). CDR3 amino acids: CASSPGLAGGEQYF. CDR3 nucleotides: TGTGCCAGCAGCCCGGGACTAGCGGGGGGCGAGCAGTACTTC.

V gene TRBV5-1 combines with J gene TRBJ1-2; TRBD1 matches 7 bases. The CDR3 runs 14 residues. Germline CDR1 reads SGHRS; CDR2 reads YFSETQ. V lost 4 bases, J lost 0 bases, and 3 bases stayed unmatched. The CDR3 sequence is CASSPTGSNYGYTF. Written as DNA, the CDR3 is TGCGCCAGCAGCCCGACAGGGTCTAACTATGGCTACACCTTC. The full variable domain, completed using reference TRBV5-1 and TRBJ1-2, is KAGVTQTPRYLIKTRGQQVTLSCSPISGHRSVSWYQQTPGQGLQFLFEYFSETQRNKGNFPGRFSGRQFSNSRSEMNVSTLELGDSALYLCASSPTGSNYGYTFGSGTRLTVV.

The chain carries TRBV2 and TRBJ1-5; D not resolved. The germline gives CDR1 SNHLY, CDR2 FYNNEI. The CDR3 extends over 13 amino acids. Trimming took off 4 bases at V and 2 bases at J, with 6 bases between the two ends. CDR3 nucleotide sequence: TGTGCCAGCAGTGTGGCAGGCAATCAGCCCCAGCATTTT. Translated, it gives CASSVAGNQPQHF.

The chain combines TRBV7-8 with TRBJ2-7; maybe TRBD1 (6 bases). The CDR3 has 15 residues. Trimming cost V 5 bases and J 0 bases, with 14 bases left between them. CDR1 is SGHVS, CDR2 FQNEAQ, per germline. CDR3 protein: CASSRSRDNSYEQYF. As DNA, the CDR3 is TGTGCCAGCAGCAGGTCCCGGGACAACTCCTACGAGCAGTACTTC.

The sample holds a few counts of this clone. J is TRBJ2-5 and V is TRBV7-6, with D tentatively TRBD2 (5 bases). The CDR3 is made up of 13 amino acids. From germline, CDR1 is SGHVS and CDR2 FNYEAQ. Trimming removed 0 bases at V and 5 bases at J, with 7 bases between. CDR3 in DNA: TGTGCCAGCAGCTTAGCCCCGGGGGAGACCCAGTACTTC. Translated: CASSLAPGETQYF.

This clone came up a few times. This chain uses TRBV6-5 with TRBJ2-3; tentative D call: TRBD1 (5 bases). V lost 10 bases, J lost 4 bases, and 15 bases lay in between. This CDR3 has 13 amino acids. Germline CDR1 is MNHEY and CDR2 is SVGAGI. In nucleotides, the CDR3 is TGTGCCACTAGACCCCAGGGCTCAGATACGCAGTATTTT. Translation: CATRPQGSDTQYF.

The chain uses TRBV18 and TRBJ1-1; unclear D gene. The CDR3 covers 14 residues. V dropped 2 bases and J dropped 2 bases, with 9 bases sitting between them. Germline V lookup: CDR1 KGHSH, CDR2 LQKENI. The CDR3 DNA reads TGTGCCAGCTCACCATGGAGGGAAAACACTGAAGCTTTCTTT. Protein product: CASSPWRENTEAFF.

The CDR3 sequence: CASSLVRDRGLVEAFF. DNA for the CDR3: TGCGCCAGCAGCTTGGTTCGGGACAGGGGGTTAGTTGAAGCTTTCTTT. This chain connects TRBV5-1 to TRBJ1-1; 11 bases agree with TRBD1. Germline trimming cut 0 bases from V and 7 bases from J; bases unmatched to any gene: 8. The CDR3 has 16 residues. Germline V gene lookup returns CDR1 SGHRS and CDR2 YFSETQ.

The rearrangement links TRBV7-9 to TRBJ2-2, with 8 bases aligning to TRBD1. Looked up from germline, CDR1 is SEHNR and CDR2 is FQNEAQ (reference sequence). The CDR3 totals 13 residues. After removal of 5 bases from V and 6 bases from J, the junction contained 2 bases not matched to a gene. In DNA form, the CDR3 reads TGTGCCAGCAGCCAGGACAGGGCCGGGGAGCTGTTTTTT. Amino acid sequence: CASSQDRAGELFF.

Concerning this clone itself: This CDR3 fails to terminate in the conserved phenylalanine or tryptophan, so it likely reflects a read error. The rearrangement uses TRBV18 and TRBJ1-1, with D unclear. With 0 bases removed from V and 11 bases from J, the gap between germline ends came to 16 bases. This CDR3 is 14 amino acids long. CDR1 is KGHSH, CDR2 LQKENI, per germline. The CDR3 reads CASSPPWNQEAAFL. In DNA form, the CDR3 reads TGTGCCAGCTCACCACCCTGGAACCAGGAGGCTGCTTTCCTT.

This clone was observed a few times. The genes are TRBV5-5 and TRBJ2-7; TRBD1 might be the D (7 bases). The CDR3 loop spans 15 amino acids. The V gene lost 0 bases and the J gene lost 4 bases, with 14 bases spanning the gap. Germline loops: CDR1 SGHKS, CDR2 YYEKEE (reference sequence). CDR3: CASSLARGALYEQYF. Here the CDR3 DNA reads TGTGCCAGCAGCTTGGCCAGGGGGGCTCTGTACGAGCAGTACTTC.

The rearrangement links TRBV10-3 to TRBJ1-1, with 8 positions matching TRBD1. Germline V gene lookup returns CDR1 ENHRY and CDR2 SYGVKD. The V segment lost 4 bases and the J segment 2 bases; nucleotides outside the gene matches: 6. The CDR3 contains 15 residues. The CDR3 region has the DNA TGTGCCATCAGTGTAACCACAGGGGGAAACACTGAAGCTTTCTTT. Its protein product is CAISVTTGGNTEAFF.

This chain uses TRBV4-1 with TRBJ2-2, with TRBD1 identical over 7 bases. Germline CDR1 reads MGHRA; CDR2 reads YSYEKL. Trimming at V came to 7 bases and at J to 0 bases, leaving 11 bases not matched to a gene. This CDR3 has 17 residues. The CDR3 protein is CASTDLYRGTNTGELFF. CDR3 bases: TGCGCCAGCACCGATCTGTACAGGGGCACGAACACCGGGGAGCTGTTTTTT.

Details on this clone: One junction end disagrees with the germline gene, perhaps due to a read error. This sequence joins TRBV15 and TRBJ1-2, with 9 bases matching TRBD1. The CDR3 is made up of 15 amino acids. From germline, CDR1 is LNHNV and CDR2 YYDKDF (reference sequence). Written as DNA, the CDR3 is TGTGCCACCAGCCCCAGGACAGGGGTTAACTATGCCTACACCTTC. Translation gives CATSPRTGVNYAYTF.

V and J are TRBV30 and TRBJ1-1; a possible D gene is TRBD1 (5 bases). This CDR3 has 12 residues. V was shortened by 0 bases and J by 4 bases, with 6 bases between the two germline ends. Germline assignment: CDR1 GTSNPN and CDR2 SVGIG (reference sequence). Here the CDR3 reads CAWSVDSTEAFF. In DNA, the CDR3 is TGTGCCTGGAGTGTCGACAGCACTGAAGCTTTCTTT.

This chain joins TRBV7-9 and TRBJ1-1; D remains ambiguous. The CDR3 loop spans 13 amino acids. V was cut by 4 bases and J by 5 bases, with 11 bases left in between. The germline V gene encodes CDR1 SEHNR and CDR2 FQNEAQ (reference sequence). For the CDR3, the DNA is TGTGCCAGCAGCTCAACTATCGGGACTGAAGCTTTCTTT. This codes for CASSSTIGTEAFF.

The V call is TRBV7-9, the J call TRBJ2-7; 7 bases are shared with TRBD2. The CDR3 extends over 14 amino acids. Germline CDR1 is SEHNR and CDR2 is FQNEAQ (reference sequence). The V and J ends lost 8 bases and 4 bases, in that order; junction bases with no gene match: 11. The CDR3 DNA reads TGTGCCAGCGTCGGGGGGAGGGCTCCTTACGAGCAGTACTTC. Its protein is CASVGGRAPYEQYF.

The sample holds a few counts of this clone. The chain has TRBV13 and TRBJ1-3, with 9 nucleotides matching TRBD1. Germline trimming cut 2 bases from V and 1 base from J; bases unmatched to any gene: 12. The length of the CDR3 is 19 residues. CDR1 is PRHDT, CDR2 FYEKMQ, per germline (reference sequence). CDR3 sequence: CASSLRLTGGIGSGNTIYF. The CDR3 DNA follows: TGTGCCAGCAGCTTAAGACTGACAGGGGGGATCGGATCTGGAAACACCATATATTTT.

The chain links TRBV30 to TRBJ2-3; 8 nucleotides match TRBD2. J lost 1 base, V lost 4 bases, and 4 bases had no gene match. The germline V gene has CDR1 GTSNPN and CDR2 SVGIG (reference sequence). The CDR3 totals 14 residues. The CDR3 region has the DNA TGTGCCTGGATCGAGACTAGCGGCACAGATACGCAGTATTTT. It specifies CAWIETSGTDTQYF.

This clone has only a few counts. The gene calls are TRBV5-1 and TRBJ1-5; 11 bases are a match to TRBD1. This CDR3 spans 15 amino acids. Unmatched junction bases numbered 6, after V lost 4 bases and J lost 6 bases. Germline loops: CDR1 SGHRS, CDR2 YFSETQ. CDR3 region: CASSPDGQGAQPQHF. The CDR3 DNA reads as TGCGCCAGCAGCCCCGACGGACAGGGGGCTCAGCCCCAGCATTTT.

The chain combines TRBV9 with TRBJ2-3, with 9 bases lining up with TRBD1. Germline V gives CDR1 SGDLS, CDR2 YYNGEE. V lost 4 bases and J lost 1; bases outside the gene matches: 4. This CDR3 contains 15 residues. The CDR3: CASSLGTGRTDTQYF. The DNA for the CDR3 is TGTGCCAGCAGCCTCGGGACAGGGCGCACAGATACGCAGTATTTT.

This chain joins TRBV5-1 and TRBJ2-7; the match to TRBD1 covers 8 bases. In germline, CDR1 is SGHRS, CDR2 YFSETQ. V lost 0 bases, J lost 5 bases, and 10 bases stayed unmatched. This CDR3 has 16 amino acids. CDR3 in DNA: TGCGCCAGCAGCTTGGAGACGGGGACAGGTCGCAACGAGCAGTACTTC. It encodes CASSLETGTGRNEQYF.

The genes are TRBV4-3 and TRBJ2-1, with 14 nucleotides matching TRBD2. CDR1 and CDR2 (germline): LGHNA, YSLEER. The length of the CDR3 is 19 residues. After removal of 3 bases from V and 0 bases from J, the junction contained 7 bases not matched to a gene. The CDR3 sequence is CASSQGTSGGPSSYNEQFF. The CDR3 nucleotides read TGCGCCAGCAGCCAGGGGACTAGCGGGGGCCCCAGCTCCTACAATGAGCAGTTCTTC.

The V and J genes are TRBV4-1 and TRBJ1-1; no firm D call. Trimming left V 0 bases short and J 5 bases short, with 10 bases between. Per germline, CDR1 MGHRA and CDR2 YSYEKL. The CDR3 covers 14 residues. The CDR3 sequence is CASSQEIYVTEAFF. The DNA for the CDR3 is TGCGCCAGCAGCCAAGAAATTTATGTTACTGAAGCTTTCTTT.

This clone was picked up a small number of times. This chain connects TRBV6-1 to TRBJ2-2; a weak D match, TRBD2 (6 bases). The CDR3 runs to 17 residues. Germline loops: CDR1 MNHNS, CDR2 SASEGT. Trimming pared 3 bases from V and 6 bases from J, leaving 20 bases between. CDR3 nucleotide sequence: TGTGCCAGCAGTGACGGCGGAGGGGCGTCAGGTCCCGGGGAGCTGTTTTTT. This encodes CASSDGGGASGPGELFF.

J is TRBJ2-5 and V is TRBV25-1, with D tentatively TRBD2 (5 bases). TRBJ2-7 matches the DNA end more closely, so the J call is doubtful. Germline lookup yields CDR1 MGHDK and CDR2 SYGVNS. This CDR3 contains 13 residues. The chain's CDR3 is CASRPAGSYEQYF. Written as DNA, the CDR3 is TGTGCCAGCCGACCGGCGGGCTCCTACGAGCAGTACTTC.